The T cell receptor beta chain under discussion was sequenced for a study of T cell responses to AZD1222 COVID-19 vaccine. Libraries were prepared by immunoSEQ multiplex PCR; TCRdb keeps only in-frame clonotypes and omits some of them. The data hold about 150,000 clones, with less than 95% observed a single time. The clonotype comes from an adult who received the AZD1222 COVID-19 vaccine. The sequencing used peripheral blood, collected 28 days after the second AZD1222 dose.

The CDR3 reads CASSRRTGANSGEKLFF. CDR3 nucleotides: TGTGCCAGTAGTAGGCGCACAGGGGCCAACTCGGGTGAAAAACTGTTTTTT. The gene calls are TRBV19 and TRBJ1-4; TRBD1 agrees at 7 bases. The length of the CDR3 is 17 residues. Germline values: CDR1 LNHDA, CDR2 SQIVND (reference sequence). Germline trimming cut 4 bases from V and 7 bases from J; bases unmatched to any gene: 15.